This entry lists 32 T cell receptor beta chains sequenced from one sample in a study of control samples from healthy donors and cancer patients. Assay used: immunoSEQ multiplex PCR; TCRdb lists only in-frame clones, some missing. The repertoire holds 40,000 to 50,000 clones, with about 94% as singletons. Sequencing input: PBMCs. The receptors were gathered from a woman in her forties or fifties with head and neck cancer.

The rearrangement joins TRBV4-1 to TRBJ2-7, with D unclear. Germline assignment: CDR1 MGHRA and CDR2 YSYEKL. V was pared by 1 base and J by 6 bases, with 7 bases between. The CDR3 is 12 residues long. CDR3 in DNA: TGCGCCAGCAGCCAAGGGATCGGCGAGCAGTACTTC. Protein product: CASSQGIGEQYF.

The gene calls are TRBV29-1 and TRBJ2-7, with TRBD2 identical over 7 bases. With 4 bases clipped from V and 2 bases from J, the junction kept 20 bases outside the gene matches. CDR1 is SQVTM and CDR2 is ANQGSEA in the germline V gene. CDR3 size: 18 residues. In DNA, the CDR3 is TGCAGCGTTGGTGGCTCGGCCGGGGAGGGCTCCCCGACCTACGAGCAGTACTTC. Amino acids: CSVGGSAGEGSPTYEQYF.

The gene calls are TRBV2 and TRBJ1-2; D unresolved. V shed 5 bases and J shed 0 bases, with 7 bases lying between them. CDR1 and CDR2 (germline): SNHLY, FYNNEI. This CDR3 has 13 residues. The CDR3 region has the DNA TGTGCCAGCAGTTCCGGGTCTAACTATGGCTACACCTTC. Translation gives CASSSGSNYGYTF.

V usage is TRBV23-1 and J usage is TRBJ1-5; TRBD1 matches 8 bases. TRBV23-1 is recorded as an ORF, its role being uncertain. V gave up 3 bases and J gave up 4 bases; unmatched junction bases: 5. The CDR3 spans 15 residues. The CDR3: CASSHGTGDNQPQHF. The CDR3, as DNA: TGCGCCAGCAGTCATGGGACAGGTGATAATCAGCCCCAGCATTTT.

The J gene is TRBJ1-3, the V gene TRBV5-4, with TRBD1 matching over 9 bases. Germline loops: CDR1 SGHNT, CDR2 YYREEE (reference sequence). There are 15 residues in the CDR3. The V gene end was trimmed by 4 bases and the J gene end by 4 bases; junction bases not matched to a gene: 6. For the CDR3, the DNA is TGTGCCAGCAGCGTCGGACAGGGGACGGGAAACACCATATATTTT. Its translation: CASSVGQGTGNTIYF.

The table lists this clone with a count of one. The rearrangement joins TRBV7-9 to TRBJ1-1, with a weak D call TRBD1 (5 bases). V lost 5 bases, J lost 5 bases, and 15 bases lay in between. CDR1 and CDR2 from the germline V gene are SEHNR and FQNEAQ (reference sequence). The CDR3 sequence is 14 residues long. The CDR3 DNA sequence: TGTGCCAGCAGCCTCCCGGAGGAGGGGACTGAAGCTTTCTTT. Its translation is CASSLPEEGTEAFF.

The chain combines TRBV5-1 with TRBJ1-6, with 10 bases aligning to TRBD1. The germline CDR1 and CDR2 sequences are SGHRS and YFSETQ. V gave up 2 bases and J gave up 9 bases; unmatched junction bases: 11. The CDR3 contains 17 residues. The CDR3 region is CASSFLGQGGLASPLHF. The CDR3 DNA sequence: TGCGCCAGCAGCTTTTTAGGACAGGGGGGGTTGGCTTCACCCCTCCACTTT.

This chain connects TRBV2 to TRBJ2-5, with D unresolved. Germline CDR1 SNHLY, CDR2 FYNNEI. CDR3 length equals 15 residues. Trimming left V 0 bases short and J 5 bases short, with 13 bases between. CDR3 DNA sequence: TGTGCCAGCAGTGAAGCGTGGGCAGAGAGGGAGACCCAGTACTTC. Translation gives CASSEAWAERETQYF.

The J gene is TRBJ2-7, the V gene TRBV12-5; D perhaps matches TRBD1 (6 bases). This CDR3 spans 15 amino acids. The germline V gene has CDR1 LGHNT and CDR2 FRNRAP. The ends were cut back, 0 bases at V and 1 base at J, with 10 bases in the middle. The CDR3 DNA reads as TGTGCTAGTGGTTTGGTAATCAGGGGATCCTACGAGCAGTACTTC. Its protein product is CASGLVIRGSYEQYF.

The rearrangement links TRBV5-1 to TRBJ2-1; D uncertain. Germline CDR1 and CDR2: SGHRS and YFSETQ. Between the trimmed V and J ends, which lost 1 base and 10 bases, there was a span of 12 bases. The CDR3 has 13 amino acids. CDR3 protein: CASSLTSAGEQFF. Written as DNA, the CDR3 is TGCGCCAGCAGCTTGACTTCAGCCGGGGAGCAGTTCTTC.

This clone was counted once. This chain links TRBV28 with TRBJ2-7, with D unresolved. Trimming removed 5 bases at V and 0 bases at J, with 14 bases between. Germline CDR1 reads MDHEN; CDR2 reads SYDVKM. The CDR3 is 15 residues long. CDR3 DNA: TGTGCCAGCAGTCTCGGACGGTCGAGCTCCTACGAGCAGTACTTC. Amino acid sequence: CASSLGRSSSYEQYF.

This rearrangement joins TRBV5-1 to TRBJ2-7; 7 nucleotides line up with TRBD1. V gave up 4 bases and J gave up 1 base; unmatched junction bases: 5. The CDR3 has 14 residues. CDR1 SGHRS and CDR2 YFSETQ come from the germline V gene. The CDR3 loop reads CASSRPDRSYEQYF. The CDR3 DNA is TGCGCCAGCAGCCGACCGGACAGGTCCTACGAGCAGTACTTC.

The chain recombines TRBV5-4 with TRBJ1-1; TRBD1 matches at 10 bases. The length of the CDR3 is 15 residues. Trimming cost V 2 bases and J 4 bases; bases outside gene matches: 5. Germline CDR1 SGHNT, CDR2 YYREEE (reference sequence). CDR3 DNA: TGTGCCAGCAGCTTTGACAGGGGGCGAAGCACTGAAGCTTTCTTT. As protein: CASSFDRGRSTEAFF.

The rearrangement joins TRBV20-1 to TRBJ1-1; D is possibly TRBD1 (5 bases). V shed 6 bases and J shed 8 bases, with 7 bases lying between them. Germline V gene sequence: CDR1 DFQATT, CDR2 SNEGSKA (reference sequence). This CDR3 contains 9 residues. CDR3 loop: CSAQGEAFF. The CDR3 nucleotides are TGCAGTGCCCAGGGAGAAGCTTTCTTT.

Concerning this clone itself: This CDR3 is also generated by other DNA sequences in the sample. This chain joins TRBV6-5 and TRBJ1-2; 9 nucleotides match TRBD1. V gave up 4 bases and J gave up 2 bases; unmatched junction bases: 5. Germline CDR1 MNHEY, CDR2 SVGAGI. This CDR3 comprises 15 residues. The CDR3 reads CASSLTTGGNYGYTF. The CDR3 DNA reads as TGTGCCAGCAGTTTGACGACAGGGGGAAACTATGGCTACACCTTC.

This clone was seen only once. The gene calls are TRBV9 and TRBJ2-1; 12 nucleotides line up with TRBD2. J was trimmed by 7 bases and V by 1 base; bases with no gene match: 3. This CDR3 has 15 amino acids. In germline, CDR1 is SGDLS, CDR2 YYNGEE. CDR3 amino acids: CASSVSGLAGNEQFF. CDR3 coding DNA: TGTGCCAGCAGCGTAAGTGGACTAGCGGGAAATGAGCAGTTCTTC.

The chain combines TRBV5-4 with TRBJ2-1, with D tentatively TRBD1 or TRBD2 (5 bases each). Trimming removed 1 base from V and 6 bases from J, with 20 bases in between. This CDR3 spans 17 amino acids. The germline gives CDR1 SGHNT, CDR2 YYREEE (reference sequence). Here the CDR3 reads CASSLRTGAGPGNEQFF. CDR3 DNA sequence: TGTGCCAGCAGCTTGCGGACTGGGGCGGGCCCGGGCAATGAGCAGTTCTTC.

The rearrangement uses TRBV24-1 and TRBJ2-5; D may be TRBD2 (8 bases). CDR1 and CDR2 from the germline V gene are KGHDR and SFDVKD. The germline V and J ends were trimmed by 0 bases and 7 bases, with 14 bases remaining between them. This CDR3 comprises 15 residues. DNA for the CDR3: TGTGCCACCAGTGATTTGCGGGAGGGGGCAGCGACCCAGTACTTC. Its protein is CATSDLREGAATQYF.

To note about this clone: Germline and junction disagree at one end, which may indicate a read error. The chain has TRBV14 and TRBJ1-1; D not certain. The germline V gene encodes CDR1 SGHDN and CDR2 FVKESK. The CDR3 is 15 amino acids. The CDR3 bases are TGTGCTAGCAGCCAAGAATGGACGTTGAACACTGAAGCTTTCTTT. Protein: CASSQEWTLNTEAFF.

This clone was recorded only once. V gene TRBV5-1 combines with J gene TRBJ1-6, with TRBD1 matching 9 bases. The ends lost 7 bases at V and 7 bases at J; junction bases unmatched: 6. Germline CDR1 SGHRS, CDR2 YFSETQ. The CDR3 is 14 amino acids. In DNA form, the CDR3 reads TGCGCCAGCGGCCCCGGGACAGGGAATTCACCCCTCCACTTT. Amino acids: CASGPGTGNSPLHF.

The CDR3 sequence: CASSQKRQGASQETQYF. As DNA, the CDR3 is TGTGCCAGCAGCCAAAAAAGGCAGGGGGCGAGCCAAGAGACCCAGTACTTC. J is TRBJ2-5 and V is TRBV3-1 (or the pseudogene TRBV3-2); 8 nucleotides agree with TRBD1. The J segment lost 1 base and the V segment lost 2 bases, leaving 9 bases of the junction unmatched. Looked up from germline, CDR1 is LGHDT and CDR2 is YNNKEL (reference sequence). The CDR3 extends over 17 amino acids.

V and J are TRBV25-1 and TRBJ1-1; possibly TRBD1 for D (5 bases). Germline CDR1 is MGHDK and CDR2 is SYGVNS. The V end lost 0 bases, the J end lost 4 bases, and 15 bases lay between the germline ends. The CDR3 contains 16 residues. The CDR3 loop is CASSEYGRGVVTEAFF. CDR3 bases: TGTGCCAGCAGTGAATATGGAAGAGGGGTGGTCACTGAAGCTTTCTTT.

This clone was observed once. The chain couples TRBV11-2 to TRBJ2-2; TRBD2 agrees at 9 bases. The CDR3 loop spans 15 amino acids. J lost 5 bases, V lost 1 base, and 2 bases had no gene match. Germline CDR1 reads SGHAT; CDR2 reads FQNNGV. The CDR3 here is CASSLGLAGTGELFF. As DNA, the CDR3 is TGTGCCAGCAGCTTAGGGCTAGCGGGGACCGGGGAGCTGTTTTTT. Looking up the rest from reference TRBV11-2 and TRBJ2-2 gives the full variable domain: EAGVAQSPRYKIIEKRQSVAFWCNPISGHATLYWYQQILGQGPKLLIQFQNNGVVDDSQLPKDRFSAERLKGVDSTLKIQPAKLEDSAVYLCASSLGLAGTGELFFGEGSRLTVL.

The chain links TRBV6-5 to TRBJ2-7; perhaps D is TRBD1 or TRBD2 (5 bases each). Trimming cost V 8 bases and J 1 base, with 15 bases left between them. The germline CDR1 and CDR2 sequences are MNHEY and SVGAGI. This CDR3 has 14 residues. The CDR3 reads CASAKLWGSYEQYF. CDR3 in DNA: TGTGCCAGCGCCAAACTTTGGGGGTCCTACGAGCAGTACTTC.

For the CDR3, the DNA is TGCGCCAGCAGCTTGGCAGGGCCGACAGATACGCAGTATTTT. Translated: CASSLAGPTDTQYF. This chain joins TRBV5-1 and TRBJ2-3; D is perhaps TRBD1 (5 bases). CDR3 length: 14 amino acids. In germline, CDR1 is SGHRS, CDR2 YFSETQ. With 0 bases removed from V and 3 bases from J, the gap between germline ends came to 8 bases.

The chain uses TRBV5-3 and TRBJ1-1; maybe TRBD1 (5 bases). TRBV5-3 has ORF status, its function being uncertain. Trimming removed 8 bases from V and 5 bases from J, with 19 bases in between. The CDR3 runs 14 residues. CDR3 residues: CASPETGTRTEAFF. The CDR3 nucleotides read TGTGCCAGTCCTGAAACCGGGACCCGGACTGAAGCTTTCTTT.

The chain couples TRBV13 to TRBJ2-5, with TRBD2 matching over 8 bases. CDR1 and CDR2 from the germline V gene are PRHDT and FYEKMQ (reference sequence). CDR3 length: 14 amino acids. V lost 2 bases, J lost 4 bases, and 3 bases stayed unmatched. The CDR3 reads CASSLRAGGETQYF. In DNA form, the CDR3 reads TGTGCCAGCAGCTTAAGGGCGGGAGGAGAGACCCAGTACTTC.

The CDR3 protein is CASSLADSLSAYEQYF. The CDR3, as DNA: TGTGCCAGCAGCTTAGCTGACAGCTTGTCCGCCTACGAGCAGTACTTC. The chain links TRBV7-2 to TRBJ2-7, with a weak D call TRBD1 (5 bases). Looked up from germline, CDR1 is SGHTA and CDR2 is FQGNSA. CDR3 length: 16 residues. Trimming shortened V by 0 bases and J by 2 bases, and 14 bases separated the two germline ends.

In this sample, this clone turned up once. The chain employs TRBV3-1 (or the pseudogene TRBV3-2) and TRBJ2-7, with D possibly being TRBD1 (5 bases). The CDR3 is 14 amino acids. V lost 2 bases and J 4 bases, leaving 12 bases between the germline ends. Germline V gives CDR1 LGHDT, CDR2 YNNKEL (reference sequence). The CDR3 protein is CASSQTQGRYEQYF. CDR3 DNA: TGTGCCAGCAGCCAAACCCAGGGAAGGTACGAGCAGTACTTC.

The chain joins TRBV29-1 to TRBJ2-6; D is ambiguous. From germline, CDR1 is SQVTM and CDR2 ANQGSEA. Trimming removed 6 bases from V and 2 bases from J, with 11 bases in between. The CDR3 consists of 14 residues. In DNA, the CDR3 is TGCAGCGTCGCCACCGAAACTGGGGCCAACGTCCTGACTTTC. Translation: CSVATETGANVLTF.

The chain recombines TRBV29-1 with TRBJ1-2; no clear D. Germline-derived CDR1 and CDR2 are SQVTM and ANQGSEA. V was pared by 6 bases and J by 1 base, with 12 bases between. CDR3 length: 13 amino acids. The CDR3, as DNA: TGCAGCGTCCTCACGGCCGTTAACTATGGCTACACCTTC. It is translated as CSVLTAVNYGYTF.

The gene calls are TRBV5-1 and TRBJ2-3, with 8 bases aligning to TRBD2. The CDR3 totals 14 residues. The V gene end was trimmed by 7 bases and the J gene end by 3 bases; junction bases not matched to a gene: 7. Germline CDR1 and CDR2: SGHRS and YFSETQ. CDR3 in amino acids: CASEAGGGTDTQYF. CDR3 in DNA: TGCGCCAGCGAGGCGGGGGGAGGAACAGATACGCAGTATTTT.